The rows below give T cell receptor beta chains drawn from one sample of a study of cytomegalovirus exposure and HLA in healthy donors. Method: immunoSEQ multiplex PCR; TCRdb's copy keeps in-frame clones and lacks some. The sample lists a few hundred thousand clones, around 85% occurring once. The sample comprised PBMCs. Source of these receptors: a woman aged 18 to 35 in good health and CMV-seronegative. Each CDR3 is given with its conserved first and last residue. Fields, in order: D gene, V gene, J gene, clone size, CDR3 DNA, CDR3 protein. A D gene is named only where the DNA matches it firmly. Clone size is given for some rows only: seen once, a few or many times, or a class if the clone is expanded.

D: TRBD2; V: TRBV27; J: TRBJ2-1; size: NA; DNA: TGTGCCAGCAGTCCTAGCGGGAGCTCCTACAATGAGCAGTTCTTC; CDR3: CASSPSGSSYNEQFF
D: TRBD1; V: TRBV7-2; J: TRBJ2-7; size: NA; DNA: TGTGCCAGCAAGTTAGACCGGGACAGGTCCTACGAGCAGTACTTC; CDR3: CASKLDRDRSYEQYF
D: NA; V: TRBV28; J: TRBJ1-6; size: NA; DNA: TGTGCCAGCAGGGGGGGTTCACCCCTCCACTTT; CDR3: CASRGGSPLHF
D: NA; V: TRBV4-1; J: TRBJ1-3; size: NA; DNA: TGCGCCAGCAGCCAAGGGCACAGGTTCGGAAACACCATATATTTT; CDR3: CASSQGHRFGNTIYF
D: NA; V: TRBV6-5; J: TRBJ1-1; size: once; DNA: TGTGCCAGCCGGAGGCTGGGCACTGAAGCTTTCTTT; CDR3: CASRRLGTEAFF
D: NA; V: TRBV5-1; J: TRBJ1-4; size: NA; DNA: TGCGCCAGCAGCTTGGGAGGGGGTCCAGAAAAACTGTTTTTT; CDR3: CASSLGGGPEKLFF
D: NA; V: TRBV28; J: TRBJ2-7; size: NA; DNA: TGTGCCAGCAGTTTATATAGTGATGGAGGGGTCCACTACGAGCAGTACTTC; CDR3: CASSLYSDGGVHYEQYF
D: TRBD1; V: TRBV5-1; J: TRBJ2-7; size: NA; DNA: TGCGCCAGCCGCACAGGGGGCTCTATCTACGAGCAGTACTTC; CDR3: CASRTGGSIYEQYF
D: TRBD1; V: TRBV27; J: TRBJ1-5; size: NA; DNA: TGTGCCAGCAGAACAATAGGACAGGGGAGCAATCAGCCCCAGCATTTT; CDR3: CASRTIGQGSNQPQHF
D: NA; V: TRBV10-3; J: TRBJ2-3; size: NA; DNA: TGTGCCATCAGTGAGCTTAGCACAGATACGCAGTATTTT; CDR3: CAISELSTDTQYF
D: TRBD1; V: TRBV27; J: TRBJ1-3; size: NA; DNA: TGTGCCAGCAGAAGGACAGGCGGAAACACCATATATTTT; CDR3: CASRRTGGNTIYF